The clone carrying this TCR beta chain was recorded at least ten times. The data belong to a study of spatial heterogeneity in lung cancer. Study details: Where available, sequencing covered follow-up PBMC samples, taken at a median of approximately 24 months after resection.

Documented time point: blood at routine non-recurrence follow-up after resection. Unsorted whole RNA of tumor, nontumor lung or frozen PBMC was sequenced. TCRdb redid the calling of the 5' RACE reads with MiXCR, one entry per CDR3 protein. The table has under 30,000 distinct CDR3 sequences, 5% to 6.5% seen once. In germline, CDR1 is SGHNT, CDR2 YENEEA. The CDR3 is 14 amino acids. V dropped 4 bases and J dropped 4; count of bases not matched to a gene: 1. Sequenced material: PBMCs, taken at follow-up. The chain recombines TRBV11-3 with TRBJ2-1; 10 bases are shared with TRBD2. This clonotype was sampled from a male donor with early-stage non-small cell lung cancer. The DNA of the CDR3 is TGTGCCAGCAGCTCGGGACTAGCGTACAATGAGCAGTTCTTC. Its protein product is CASSSGLAYNEQFF. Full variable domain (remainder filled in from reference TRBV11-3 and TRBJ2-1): EAGVVQSPRYKIIEKKQPVAFWCNPISGHNTLYWYLQNLGQGPELLIRYENEEAVDDSQLPKDRFSAERLKGVDSTLKIQPAELGDSAVYLCASSSGLAYNEQFFGPGTRLTVL.